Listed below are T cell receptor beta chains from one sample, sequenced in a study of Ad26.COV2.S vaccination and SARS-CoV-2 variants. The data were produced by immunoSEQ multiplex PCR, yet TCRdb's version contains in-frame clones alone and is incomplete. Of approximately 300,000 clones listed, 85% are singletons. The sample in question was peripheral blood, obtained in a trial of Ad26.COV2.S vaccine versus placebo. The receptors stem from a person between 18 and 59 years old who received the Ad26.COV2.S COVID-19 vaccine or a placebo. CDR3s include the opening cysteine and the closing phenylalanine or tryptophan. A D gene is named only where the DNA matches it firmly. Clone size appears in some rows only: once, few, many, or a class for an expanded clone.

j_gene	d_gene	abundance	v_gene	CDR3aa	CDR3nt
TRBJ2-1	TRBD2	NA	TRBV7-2	CASSAGERTYNEQFF	TGTGCCAGCAGCGCGGGGGAGCGGACATACAATGAGCAGTTCTTC
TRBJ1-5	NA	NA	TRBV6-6	CASSYFGDQPQHF	TGTGCCAGCAGTTACTTCGGGGATCAGCCCCAGCATTTT
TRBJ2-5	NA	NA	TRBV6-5	CASSMGPAQETQYF	TGTGCCAGCAGTATGGGACCGGCCCAAGAGACCCAGTACTTC
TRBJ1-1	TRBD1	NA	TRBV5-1	CASSGTGTGNTEAFF	TGCGCCAGCAGCGGAACCGGGACAGGAAACACTGAAGCTTTCTTT
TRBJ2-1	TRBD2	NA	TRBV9	CASTQRGGDNEQFF	TGTGCCAGCACCCAGCGGGGGGGGGACAATGAGCAGTTCTTC
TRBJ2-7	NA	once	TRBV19	CASSATYSYEQYF	TGTGCCAGTAGCGCTACTTACTCCTACGAGCAGTACTTC
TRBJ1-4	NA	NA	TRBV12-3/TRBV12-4	CASSLGDEKLFF	TGTGCCAGCAGTTTAGGGGACGAAAAACTGTTTTTT
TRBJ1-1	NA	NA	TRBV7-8	CASSSEEGTEAFF	TGTGCCAGCAGCTCGGAAGAAGGGACTGAAGCTTTCTTT
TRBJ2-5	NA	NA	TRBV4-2	CASSQDPIDWETQYF	TGTGCCAGCAGCCAAGATCCCATAGACTGGGAGACCCAGTACTTC
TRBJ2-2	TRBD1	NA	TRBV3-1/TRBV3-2	CASSQVPGQGPNTGELFF	TGTGCCAGCAGCCAGGTCCCGGGACAGGGACCGAACACCGGGGAGCTGTTTTTT
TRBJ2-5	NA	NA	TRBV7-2	CASSLAQGIGQTQYF	TGTGCCAGCAGCTTAGCGCAGGGGATCGGTCAGACCCAGTACTTC
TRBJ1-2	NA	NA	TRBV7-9	CASSYDGNIIYGYTF	TGTGCCAGCAGCTACGACGGAAACATAATATATGGCTACACCTTC
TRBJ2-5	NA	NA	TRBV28	CASREGLETQYF	TGTGCCAGCAGGGAAGGACTGGAGACCCAGTACTTC
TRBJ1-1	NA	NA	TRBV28	CASSSPGQGAFF	TGTGCCAGCAGTTCCCCCGGTCAAGGGGCTTTCTTT
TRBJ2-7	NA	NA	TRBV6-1	CASSEAGGLREQYF	TGTGCCAGCAGTGAAGCTGGAGGGTTACGCGAGCAGTACTTC
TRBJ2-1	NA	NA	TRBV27	CASSSPTRSSYNEQFF	TGTGCCAGCAGTTCCCCGACACGGAGTTCCTACAATGAGCAGTTCTTC
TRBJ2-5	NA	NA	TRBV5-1	CASRLGDGQETQYF	TGCGCCAGCAGGCTCGGCGACGGACAAGAGACCCAGTACTTC
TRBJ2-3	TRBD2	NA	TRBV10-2	CASQSGTSGGSTDTQYF	TGCGCCAGCCAGTCCGGGACTAGCGGGGGGAGCACAGATACGCAGTATTTT
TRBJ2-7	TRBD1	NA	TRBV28	CASSPQGAGLSSYEQYF	TGTGCCAGCAGTCCACAGGGGGCCGGACTAAGCTCCTACGAGCAGTACTTC
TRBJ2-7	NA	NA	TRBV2	CASSERPPYEQYF	TGTGCCAGCAGCGAGCGGCCTCCCTACGAGCAGTACTTC
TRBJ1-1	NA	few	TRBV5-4	CASSLVAGTEAFF	TGTGCCAGCAGCTTGGTAGCTGGAACTGAAGCTTTCTTT
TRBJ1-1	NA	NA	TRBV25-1	CASSESGRGNTEAFF	TGTGCCAGCAGTGAATCCGGCAGGGGGAACACTGAAGCTTTCTTT
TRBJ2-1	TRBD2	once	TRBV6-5	CASSQGLAGGNEQFF	TGTGCCAGCAGTCAGGGACTAGCGGGGGGTAATGAGCAGTTCTTC
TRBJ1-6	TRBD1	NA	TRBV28	CASHLPLGQGNSPLHF	TGTGCCAGCCACCTCCCTCTGGGACAGGGGAATTCACCCCTCCACTTT
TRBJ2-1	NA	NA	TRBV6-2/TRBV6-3	CASSDPRGSGNEQFF	TGTGCCAGCAGTGACCCCAGGGGCTCGGGTAATGAGCAGTTCTTC
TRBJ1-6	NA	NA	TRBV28	CASSTGNSPLHF	TGTGCCAGCAGTACGGGGAATTCACCCCTCCACTTT
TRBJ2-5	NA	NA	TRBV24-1	CATSRADQETQYF	TGTGCCACCAGTCGGGCAGATCAAGAGACCCAGTACTTC
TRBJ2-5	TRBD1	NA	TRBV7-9	CASSVRTGKQGETQYF	TGTGCCAGCAGTGTCAGGACAGGGAAGCAGGGAGAGACCCAGTACTTC
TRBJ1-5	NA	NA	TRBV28	CASSPPRGGVQPQHF	TGTGCCAGCAGTCCACCAAGGGGAGGGGTTCAGCCCCAGCATTTT
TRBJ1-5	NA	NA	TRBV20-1	CSASWDSNQPQHF	TGCAGTGCTAGTTGGGATAGCAATCAGCCCCAGCATTTT
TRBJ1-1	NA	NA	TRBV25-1	CASSETVRRGNTEAFF	TGTGCCAGCAGTGAAACGGTACGCAGGGGGAACACTGAAGCTTTCTTT
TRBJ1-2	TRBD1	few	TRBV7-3	CASSSGTGDAGYTF	TGTGCCAGCAGCTCCGGGACAGGGGATGCTGGCTACACCTTC
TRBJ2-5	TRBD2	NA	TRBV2	CASSGTSGANQETQYF	TGTGCCAGCAGCGGGACTAGCGGGGCGAACCAAGAGACCCAGTACTTC
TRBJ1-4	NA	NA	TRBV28	CASSGANEKLFF	TGTGCCAGTTCCGGAGCTAATGAAAAACTGTTTTTT
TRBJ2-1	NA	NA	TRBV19	CASSIRINEQFF	TGTGCCAGTAGTATTCGAATAAATGAGCAGTTCTTC
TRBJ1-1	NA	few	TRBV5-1	CASSSQVDGTEAFF	TGCGCCAGCAGCTCACAGGTTGATGGAACTGAAGCTTTCTTT
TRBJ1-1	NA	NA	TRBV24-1	CATSDPGHNTEAFF	TGTGCCACCAGTGACCCGGGACACAACACTGAAGCTTTCTTT
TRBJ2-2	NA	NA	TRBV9	CASSPVEWGGYGELFF	TGTGCCAGCAGCCCCGTGGAGTGGGGGGGCTACGGGGAGCTGTTTTTT
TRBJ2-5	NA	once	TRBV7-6	CASSPGGLKETQYF	TGTGCCAGCAGCCCAGGAGGGCTCAAAGAGACCCAGTACTTC
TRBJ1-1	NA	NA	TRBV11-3	CASSAREFNTEAFF	TGTGCCAGCAGCGCCAGGGAGTTCAACACTGAAGCTTTCTTT
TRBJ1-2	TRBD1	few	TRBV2	CASSITGGASYGYTF	TGTGCCAGCAGCATTACAGGGGGCGCGAGCTATGGCTACACCTTC
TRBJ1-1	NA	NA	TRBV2	CASRLGQNTEAFF	TGTGCCAGCAGGTTGGGACAGAACACTGAAGCTTTCTTT
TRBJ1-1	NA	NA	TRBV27	CASSLKEDRQNTEAFF	TGTGCCAGCAGTTTAAAGGAAGACCGTCAGAACACTGAAGCTTTCTTT
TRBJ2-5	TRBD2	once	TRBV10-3	CAISEAGSETQYF	TGTGCCATCAGTGAAGCGGGGTCGGAGACCCAGTACTTC
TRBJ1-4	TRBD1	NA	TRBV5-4	CASSPRTGVNEKLFF	TGTGCCAGCAGCCCCAGGACAGGAGTTAATGAAAAACTGTTTTTT
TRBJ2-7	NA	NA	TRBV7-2	CASSLGVGQGSSYEQYF	TGTGCCAGCAGCTTAGGGGTGGGTCAGGGAAGCTCCTACGAGCAGTACTTC
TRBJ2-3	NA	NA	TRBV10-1	CASSEVLDTQYF	TGCGCCAGCAGTGAGGTTCTGGATACGCAGTATTTT
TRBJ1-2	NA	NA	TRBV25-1	CASSAAGAYGYTF	TGTGCCAGCAGTGCGGCCGGTGCCTATGGCTACACCTTC
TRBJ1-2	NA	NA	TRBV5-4	CASSLAGYGYTF	TGTGCCAGCAGCTTGGCCGGCTATGGCTACACCTTC